This T cell receptor beta chain was captured by sequencing in a study of tumor-infiltrating lymphocytes in primary liver carcinoma. Starting from 500 ng of total RNA, TCR beta cDNA was produced with a primer in the constant region. The TCR beta library was amplified through three nested multiplex PCR rounds in a modified ARM-PCR procedure. It was with TRBV1-TRBV30 forward primers and a C-beta reverse primer that the first two PCR rounds were run, at roughly 10 cycles each. Using its own MiXCR run on the multiplex PCR reads, TCRdb lists one record per CDR3 protein. This table holds about 330,000 distinct CDR3 sequences, around 60% found once. Regarding the study as a whole: Tumor-adjacent and tumor-blood pairs overlapped less than tumor region pairs did. Tumors significantly exceeded blood in top-250-clone fraction (p = 0.039).

The germline gives CDR1 KGHDR, CDR2 SFDVKD. This CDR3 comprises 14 residues. The authors took blood RNA from unsorted whole blood and also extracted germline DNA. Patients showed chronic HBV infection and an absence of prior treatment. Presurgery, 4 to 5 milliliters of peripheral blood were collected. As for this clonotype: Its antigen remains unknown. The conserved phenylalanine or tryptophan is not found at the CDR3 terminus, so this likely reflects a read error.

V usage is TRBV24-1 and J usage is TRBJ1-2, with D unresolved. The TCR comes from a middle-aged man with primary liver carcinoma and hepatitis B virus infection. Sequencing used peripheral blood. CDR3 sequence (DNA): TGTGCCACAAGTGTCGGAGGGTCCGACTATGGCTACACCATC. As protein: CATSVGGSDYGYTI.